A single sample gave rise to the 14 T cell receptor beta chains below, sequenced in a study of graft-versus-host responses after intestinal transplantation (dated by TCRdb to 2020 to 2022). In light of the paper, this sample's time point label describes: cells obtained before transplantation from donor or recipient. Libraries were constructed by the immunoSEQ multiplex PCR assay. TCRdb took over this immuneACCESS table, retaining in-frame rearrangements with V and J assigned. Such tables are incomplete; in checked studies, under half of the missing clones stem from an unresolved V gene, and the remainder is unexplained. For this sample there are under 20,000 clones; roughly 40% appear just once. 2% to 2.5% of the sample rests with the top ten. The specimen comprised alloreactive CD4+ T cells from a mixed lymphocyte reaction culture, sampled before transplantation. The cell subset or site label of this sample denotes: CFSE-low proliferating T cells sorted from roughly six-day pre-transplant mixed lymphocyte reaction (GvH or HvG direction). The receptor source for this set is a human patient who was an organ donor for intestinal transplantation.

The rearrangement uses TRBV5-1 and TRBJ1-4; no clear D. The CDR3 is made up of 14 amino acids. Trimming removed 0 bases from V and 3 bases from J, with 6 bases in between. CDR1 and CDR2 from the germline V gene are SGHRS and YFSETQ. The CDR3 nucleotides are TGCGCCAGCAGCTTGGGGGCGGCTAATGAAAAACTGTTTTTT. Translating it yields CASSLGAANEKLFF.

This clone was seen a few times. V is TRBV7-2 and J is TRBJ2-7; weak D call: TRBD2 (6 bases). This CDR3 has 14 amino acids. In germline, CDR1 is SGHTA, CDR2 FQGNSA. V lost 2 bases, J lost 0 bases, and 8 bases lay in between. CDR3 DNA sequence: TGTGCCAGCAGCTTACTAGCGTTCTCCTACGAGCAGTACTTC. Its translation: CASSLLAFSYEQYF.

The CDR3 nucleotides are TGTGCCAGCAGCCCTATTAATCAGCCCCAGCATTTT. Its translation is CASSPINQPQHF. J is TRBJ1-5 and V is TRBV7-2, with D unclear. V lost 5 bases, J lost 4 bases, and 6 bases lay in between. Germline lookup yields CDR1 SGHTA and CDR2 FQGNSA. The CDR3 is made up of 12 amino acids.

The chain employs TRBV28 and TRBJ2-2; 7 nucleotides agree with TRBD1. Trimming took 5 bases from V and 7 from J; bases not matched to a gene: 7. Looked up from germline, CDR1 is MDHEN and CDR2 is SYDVKM. The CDR3 has 14 amino acids. The CDR3 sequence is CASSPGQAYGELFF. CDR3 nucleotides: TGTGCCAGCAGTCCAGGACAGGCGTACGGGGAGCTGTTTTTT.

This clone was seen a handful of times. The chain uses TRBV6-1 and TRBJ2-2; TRBD2 matches at 10 bases. The CDR3 sequence is 15 residues long. After removal of 4 bases from V and 4 bases from J, the junction contained 3 bases not matched to a gene. The germline gives CDR1 MNHNS, CDR2 SASEGT. CDR3 in DNA: TGTGCCAGCAGTGTAGCGGGAGGCTCCACCGGGGAGCTGTTTTTT. Translating it yields CASSVAGGSTGELFF.

Only a few counts were recorded for this clone. The chain couples TRBV4-2 to TRBJ2-2; the D is unclear. CDR3 length: 17 residues. Germline assignment: CDR1 LGHNA and CDR2 YNFKEQ. V lost 3 bases, J lost 0 bases, and 14 bases lay in between. The CDR3 reads CASSQGHYLANTGELFF. The CDR3 DNA reads as TGTGCCAGCAGCCAGGGTCACTACCTCGCGAACACCGGGGAGCTGTTTTTT.

This clone showed up just a few times. The chain joins TRBV5-1 to TRBJ2-7, with 7 bases aligning to TRBD1. V lost 0 bases, J lost 3 bases, and 9 bases stayed unmatched. CDR1 and CDR2 (germline): SGHRS, YFSETQ. This CDR3 is built from 16 residues. The CDR3 coding sequence is TGCGCCAGCAGCTTGGTACCTTGGCAGGGGGACTACGAGCAGTACTTC. It yields the protein CASSLVPWQGDYEQYF.

In this sample, this clone turned up a few times. V usage is TRBV11-2 and J usage is TRBJ1-1; 8 bases align to TRBD1. The CDR3 extends over 15 amino acids. Germline trimming cut 3 bases from V and 3 bases from J; bases unmatched to any gene: 6. CDR1 and CDR2 (germline): SGHAT, FQNNGV. The CDR3: CASSFHRGRDTEAFF. In DNA form, the CDR3 reads TGTGCCAGCAGCTTCCACAGGGGGAGGGACACTGAAGCTTTCTTT.

This clone turned up a few times. The CDR3 DNA reads as TGTGCCAGCAGTCAGGGATCTGAAGCTTTCTTT. This sequence encodes CASSQGSEAFF. The chain recombines TRBV6-5 with TRBJ1-1, with D possibly being TRBD1 (5 bases). The CDR3 has 11 residues. The germline V and J ends were trimmed by 5 bases and 6 bases, with 7 bases remaining between them. Germline-derived CDR1 and CDR2 are MNHEY and SVGAGI.

This clone was seen a few times. This chain links TRBV28 with TRBJ1-4; 9 bases are a match to TRBD1. The CDR3 extends over 16 amino acids. V trimming: 0 bases; J trimming: 5 bases; junction bases outside the gene matches: 4. Germline assignment: CDR1 MDHEN and CDR2 SYDVKM. Here the CDR3 DNA reads TGTGCCAGCAGTTTATGGGGACAGGGAGGCAATGAAAAACTGTTTTTT. Protein product: CASSLWGQGGNEKLFF.

J is TRBJ2-4 and V is TRBV30; tentatively, D is TRBD2 (6 bases). CDR3 length: 14 amino acids. With 1 base removed from V and 2 bases from J, the gap between germline ends came to 9 bases. Germline assignment: CDR1 GTSNPN and CDR2 SVGIG (reference sequence). CDR3 protein: CAWSAWDSKNIQYF. DNA for the CDR3: TGTGCCTGGAGTGCCTGGGACTCCAAAAACATTCAGTACTTC.

CDR3 DNA sequence: TGCGCCAGCGGCCTAGCGGGAATGACAGATACGCAGTATTTT. Its translation: CASGLAGMTDTQYF. The chain employs TRBV5-1 and TRBJ2-3; 9 bases align to TRBD2. V lost 7 bases and J lost 3; bases outside the gene matches: 6. The CDR3 spans 14 residues. Germline-derived CDR1 and CDR2 are SGHRS and YFSETQ.

This rearrangement joins TRBV23-1 to TRBJ1-5; D perhaps matches TRBD1 (5 bases). TRBV23-1 is flagged as an ORF with uncertain function. V was clipped by 10 bases and J by 3 bases, with 22 bases between them. This CDR3 contains 16 residues. CDR3 DNA: TGCGCCATCTACTTAGGGGTTAAGAAGAACAATCAGCCCCAGCATTTT. It codes for CAIYLGVKKNNQPQHF.

This clone was seen more than once but under ten times. CDR3 loop: CASSENRGGTQYF. The DNA of the CDR3 is TGTGCCAGCAGTGAAAATAGGGGCGGGACCCAGTACTTC. This sequence joins TRBV6-1 and TRBJ2-5; tentative D call: TRBD1 (5 bases). Germline CDR1 MNHNS, CDR2 SASEGT. The CDR3 runs 13 residues. Trimming removed 2 bases at V and 7 bases at J, with 11 bases between.